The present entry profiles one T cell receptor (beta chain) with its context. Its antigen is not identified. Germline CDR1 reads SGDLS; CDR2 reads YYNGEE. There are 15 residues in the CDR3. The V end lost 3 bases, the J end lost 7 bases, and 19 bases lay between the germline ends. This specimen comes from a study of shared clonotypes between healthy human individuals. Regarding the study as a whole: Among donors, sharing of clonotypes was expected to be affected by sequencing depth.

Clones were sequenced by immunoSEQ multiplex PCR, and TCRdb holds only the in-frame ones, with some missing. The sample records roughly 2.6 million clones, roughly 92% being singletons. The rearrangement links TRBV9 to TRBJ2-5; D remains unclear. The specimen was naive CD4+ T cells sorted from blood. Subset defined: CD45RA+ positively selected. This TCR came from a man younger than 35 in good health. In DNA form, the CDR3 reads TGTGCCAGCAGCGAACTACCTGCCCTTTTTGGGACCCAGTACTTC. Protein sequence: CASSELPALFGTQYF. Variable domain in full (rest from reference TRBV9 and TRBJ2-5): DSGVTQTPKHLITATGQRVTLRCSPRSGDLSVYWYQQSLDQGLQFLIQYYNGEERAKGNILERFSAQQFPDLHSELNLSSLELGDSALYFCASSELPALFGTQYFGPGTRLLVL.